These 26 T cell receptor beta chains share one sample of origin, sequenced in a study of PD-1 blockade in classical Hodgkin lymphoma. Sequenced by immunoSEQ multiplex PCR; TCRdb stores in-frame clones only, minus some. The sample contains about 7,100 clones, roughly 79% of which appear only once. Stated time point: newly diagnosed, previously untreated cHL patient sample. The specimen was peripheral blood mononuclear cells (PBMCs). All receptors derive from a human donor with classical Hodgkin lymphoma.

The CDR3 reads CASSASSGRAREQYF. The CDR3 DNA sequence: TGTGCCAGCAGTGCGTCTAGCGGGAGGGCCAGGGAGCAGTACTTC. This chain links TRBV2 with TRBJ2-7, with 12 bases fitting TRBD2. The CDR3 is 15 residues long. Germline lookup yields CDR1 SNHLY and CDR2 FYNNEI. The junction had 8 bases not matched to a gene; V was cut back by 4 bases and J by 7 bases.

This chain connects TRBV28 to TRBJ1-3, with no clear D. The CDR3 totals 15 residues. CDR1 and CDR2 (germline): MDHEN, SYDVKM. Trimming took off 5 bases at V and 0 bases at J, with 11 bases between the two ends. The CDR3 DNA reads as TGTGCCAGCAGTCAGACCCAACTCTCTGGAAACACCATATATTTT. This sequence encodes CASSQTQLSGNTIYF.

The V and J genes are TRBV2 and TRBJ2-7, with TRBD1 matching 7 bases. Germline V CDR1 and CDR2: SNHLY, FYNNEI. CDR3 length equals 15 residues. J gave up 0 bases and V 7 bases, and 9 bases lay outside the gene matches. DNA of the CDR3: TGTGCCAGCACGCCGGACAGGCCGAGCTCCTACGAGCAGTACTTC. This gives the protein CASTPDRPSSYEQYF.

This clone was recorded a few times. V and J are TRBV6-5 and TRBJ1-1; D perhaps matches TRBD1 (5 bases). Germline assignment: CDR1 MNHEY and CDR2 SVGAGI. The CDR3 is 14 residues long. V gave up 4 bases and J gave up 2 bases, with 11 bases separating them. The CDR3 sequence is CASSSSRVNTEAFF. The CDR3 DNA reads TGTGCCAGCAGTTCCTCCAGGGTTAACACTGAAGCTTTCTTT.

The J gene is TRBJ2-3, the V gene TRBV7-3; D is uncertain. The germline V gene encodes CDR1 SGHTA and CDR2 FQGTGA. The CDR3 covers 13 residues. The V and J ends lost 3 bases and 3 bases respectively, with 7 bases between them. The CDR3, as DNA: TGTGCCAGCAGCTTGCTGGGAACAGATACGCAGTATTTT. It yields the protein CASSLLGTDTQYF.

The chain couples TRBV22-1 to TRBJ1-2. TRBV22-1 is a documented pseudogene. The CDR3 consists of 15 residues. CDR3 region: CPGRVCRKRTYGYTF. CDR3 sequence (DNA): TGTCCTGGGAGGGTTTGTCGAAAGCGGACCTATGGCTACACCTTC.

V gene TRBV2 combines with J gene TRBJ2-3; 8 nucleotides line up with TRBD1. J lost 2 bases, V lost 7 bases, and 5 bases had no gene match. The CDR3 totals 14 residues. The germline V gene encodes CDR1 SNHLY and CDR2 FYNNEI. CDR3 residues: CASKDRANTDTQYF. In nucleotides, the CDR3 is TGTGCCAGCAAGGACAGGGCTAACACAGATACGCAGTATTTT.

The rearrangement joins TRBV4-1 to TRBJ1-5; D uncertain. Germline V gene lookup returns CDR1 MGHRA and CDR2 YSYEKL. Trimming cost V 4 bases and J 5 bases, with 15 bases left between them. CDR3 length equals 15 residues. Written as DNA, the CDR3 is TGCGCCAGCAGCCCTCAAGCAATGCAAGATCAGCCCCAGCATTTT. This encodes CASSPQAMQDQPQHF.

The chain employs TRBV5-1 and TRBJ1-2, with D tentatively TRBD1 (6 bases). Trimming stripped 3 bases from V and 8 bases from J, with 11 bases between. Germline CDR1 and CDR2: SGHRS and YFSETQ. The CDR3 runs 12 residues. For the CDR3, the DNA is TGCGCCAGCAGCTCCTACAGGGACGGCTACACCTTC. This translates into CASSSYRDGYTF.

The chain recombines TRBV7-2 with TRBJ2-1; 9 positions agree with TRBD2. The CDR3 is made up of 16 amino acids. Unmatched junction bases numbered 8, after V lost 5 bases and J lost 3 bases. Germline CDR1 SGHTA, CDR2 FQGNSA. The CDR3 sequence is CASSARGGVGYNEQFF. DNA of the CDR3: TGTGCCAGCAGCGCCCGCGGGGGGGTCGGCTACAATGAGCAGTTCTTC.

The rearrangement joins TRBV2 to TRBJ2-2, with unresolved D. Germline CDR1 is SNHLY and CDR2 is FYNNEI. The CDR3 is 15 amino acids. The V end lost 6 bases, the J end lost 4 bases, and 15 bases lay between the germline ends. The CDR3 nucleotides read TGTGCCAGCAGAATTAGGCACGACCCCACCGGGGAGCTGTTTTTT. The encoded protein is CASRIRHDPTGELFF.

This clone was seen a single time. The CDR3 DNA is TGCGCCAGCAGCTTAGAAGGCCCGGCCGGGAATTCACCCCTCCACTTT. It translates to CASSLEGPAGNSPLHF. The rearrangement uses TRBV5-1 and TRBJ1-6; D unresolved. The ends were cut back, 2 bases at V and 7 bases at J, with 16 bases in the middle. The CDR3 loop spans 16 amino acids. Germline CDR1 SGHRS, CDR2 YFSETQ.

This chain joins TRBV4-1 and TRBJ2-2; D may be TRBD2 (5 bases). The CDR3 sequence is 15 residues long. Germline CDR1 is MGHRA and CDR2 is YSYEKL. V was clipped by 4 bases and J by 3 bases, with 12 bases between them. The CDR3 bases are TGCGCCAGCAGCCTGGGAGACACTTACACCGGGGAGCTGTTTTTT. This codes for CASSLGDTYTGELFF.

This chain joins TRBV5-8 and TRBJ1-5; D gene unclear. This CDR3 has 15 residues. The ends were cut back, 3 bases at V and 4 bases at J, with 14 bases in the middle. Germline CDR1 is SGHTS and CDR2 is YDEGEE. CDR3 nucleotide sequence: TGTGCCAGCAGCTCCGGGCTAATCAGGAATCAGCCCCAGCATTTT. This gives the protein CASSSGLIRNQPQHF.

CDR3 protein: CASSELPGSSYNEQFF. The CDR3 coding sequence is TGTGCCAGCAGTGAATTACCGGGGAGCTCCTACAATGAGCAGTTCTTC. V gene TRBV2 combines with J gene TRBJ2-1, with TRBD2 as a possible D gene (5 bases). Germline-derived CDR1 and CDR2 are SNHLY and FYNNEI. The length of the CDR3 is 16 residues. The V gene lost 2 bases and the J gene lost 0 bases, with 11 bases spanning the gap.

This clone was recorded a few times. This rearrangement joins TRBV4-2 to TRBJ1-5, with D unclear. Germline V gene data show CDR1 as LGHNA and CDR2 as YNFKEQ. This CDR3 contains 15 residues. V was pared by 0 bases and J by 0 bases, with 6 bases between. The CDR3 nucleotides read TGTGCCAGCAGCCAAGACAGATATAGCAATCAGCCCCAGCATTTT. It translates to CASSQDRYSNQPQHF.

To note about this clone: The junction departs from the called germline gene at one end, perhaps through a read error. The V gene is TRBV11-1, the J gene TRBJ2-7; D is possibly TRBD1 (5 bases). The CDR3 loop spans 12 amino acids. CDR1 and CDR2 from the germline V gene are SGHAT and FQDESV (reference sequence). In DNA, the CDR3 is TGTGCCAGCAGCTTAGCGCGACAGAATTTGACTTTC. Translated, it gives CASSLARQNLTF.

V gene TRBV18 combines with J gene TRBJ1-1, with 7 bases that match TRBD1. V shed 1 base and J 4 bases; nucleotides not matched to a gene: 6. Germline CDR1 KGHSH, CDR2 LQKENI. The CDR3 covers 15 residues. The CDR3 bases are TGTGCCAGCTCACCACTCAGGGGGAGCAGCACTGAAGCTTTCTTT. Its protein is CASSPLRGSSTEAFF.

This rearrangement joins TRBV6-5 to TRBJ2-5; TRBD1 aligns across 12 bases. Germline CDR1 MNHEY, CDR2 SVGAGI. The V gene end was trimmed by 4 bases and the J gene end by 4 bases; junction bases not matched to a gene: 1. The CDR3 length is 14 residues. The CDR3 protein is CASSWDRGRETQYF. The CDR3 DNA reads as TGTGCCAGCAGTTGGGACAGGGGGCGAGAGACCCAGTACTTC.

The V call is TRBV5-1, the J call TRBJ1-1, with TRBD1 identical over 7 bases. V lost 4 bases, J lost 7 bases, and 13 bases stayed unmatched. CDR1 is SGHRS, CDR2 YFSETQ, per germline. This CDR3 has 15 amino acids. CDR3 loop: CASSPDHGTEDEAFF. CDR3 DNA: TGCGCCAGCAGCCCGGACCACGGGACAGAGGATGAAGCTTTCTTT. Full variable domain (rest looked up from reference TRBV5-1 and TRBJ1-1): KAGVTQTPRYLIKTRGQQVTLSCSPISGHRSVSWYQQTPGQGLQFLFEYFSETQRNKGNFPGRFSGRQFSNSRSEMNVSTLELGDSALYLCASSPDHGTEDEAFFGQGTRLTVV.

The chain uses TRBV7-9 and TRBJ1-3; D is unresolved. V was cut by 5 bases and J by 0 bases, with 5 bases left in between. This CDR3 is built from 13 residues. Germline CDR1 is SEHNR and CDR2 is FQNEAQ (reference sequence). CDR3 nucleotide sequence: TGTGCCAGCAGCCTTAGCTCTGGAAACACCATATATTTT. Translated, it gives CASSLSSGNTIYF.

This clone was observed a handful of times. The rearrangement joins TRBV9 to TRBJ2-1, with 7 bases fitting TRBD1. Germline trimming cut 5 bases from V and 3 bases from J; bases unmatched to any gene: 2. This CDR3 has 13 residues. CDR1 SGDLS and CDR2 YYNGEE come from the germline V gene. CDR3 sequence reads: CASRRTGYNEQFF. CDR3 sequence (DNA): TGTGCCAGCAGGCGGACAGGCTACAATGAGCAGTTCTTC. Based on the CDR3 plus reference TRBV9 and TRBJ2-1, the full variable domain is DSGVTQTPKHLITATGQRVTLRCSPRSGDLSVYWYQQSLDQGLQFLIQYYNGEERAKGNILERFSAQQFPDLHSELNLSSLELGDSALYFCASRRTGYNEQFFGPGTRLTVL.

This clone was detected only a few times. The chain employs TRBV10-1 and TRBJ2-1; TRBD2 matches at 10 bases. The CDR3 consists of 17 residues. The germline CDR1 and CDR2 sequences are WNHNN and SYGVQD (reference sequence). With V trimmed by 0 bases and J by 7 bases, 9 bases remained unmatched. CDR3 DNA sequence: TGCGCCAGCAGTGAGTCACAGGCTAGCGGGAGTGTAAATGAGCAGTTCTTC. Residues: CASSESQASGSVNEQFF.

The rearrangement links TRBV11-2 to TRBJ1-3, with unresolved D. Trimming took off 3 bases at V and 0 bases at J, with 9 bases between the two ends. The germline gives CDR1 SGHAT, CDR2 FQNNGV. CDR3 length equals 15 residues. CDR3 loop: CASSFTDSSGNTIYF. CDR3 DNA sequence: TGTGCCAGCAGCTTTACTGACTCCTCTGGAAACACCATATATTTT.

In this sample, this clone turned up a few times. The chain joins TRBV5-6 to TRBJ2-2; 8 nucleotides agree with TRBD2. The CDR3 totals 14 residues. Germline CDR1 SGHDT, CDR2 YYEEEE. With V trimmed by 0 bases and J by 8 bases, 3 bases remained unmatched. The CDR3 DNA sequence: TGTGCCAGCAGCTTGGCCCAGCGGGAGGGGGAGCTGTTTTTT. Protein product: CASSLAQREGELFF.

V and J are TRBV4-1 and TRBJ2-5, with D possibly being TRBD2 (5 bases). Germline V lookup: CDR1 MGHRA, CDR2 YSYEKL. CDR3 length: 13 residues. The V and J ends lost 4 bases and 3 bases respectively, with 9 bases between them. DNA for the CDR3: TGCGCCAGCAGCCCCGACTACAAAGAGACCCAGTACTTC. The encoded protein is CASSPDYKETQYF.